A single sample is the source of the 23 T cell receptor beta chains below, sequenced in a study of shared T cell receptors in the human thymus. The repertoire was sequenced with immunoSEQ multiplex PCR; TCRdb's copy has only in-frame clones and lacks some. This repertoire shows about 660,000 clones, over 75% found once; its top ten account for roughly 0.0097%. These data were likewise used in another study, on human thymus T cells.

The sequencing input was thymocytes. The receptors come from a boy younger than two with a congenital heart defect.

V gene TRBV10-3 combines with J gene TRBJ2-2; possibly TRBD1 for D (6 bases). The CDR3 is made up of 15 amino acids. V lost 0 bases to trimming and J lost 7 bases, with 12 bases between them. Germline lookup yields CDR1 ENHRY and CDR2 SYGVKD. CDR3 bases: TGTGCCATCAGTGAGTCCCGACAGGATCACGGGGAGCTGTTTTTT. Protein product: CAISESRQDHGELFF.

The chain couples TRBV5-6 to TRBJ1-5; no firm D call. CDR3 size: 17 residues. Germline CDR1 SGHDT, CDR2 YYEEEE. V shed 0 bases and J shed 0 bases, with 13 bases lying between them. CDR3 sequence reads: CASSLGNGQNSNQPQHF. For the CDR3, the DNA is TGTGCCAGCAGCTTGGGGAATGGGCAGAATAGCAATCAGCCCCAGCATTTT.

The V and J genes are TRBV5-6 and TRBJ2-1; D may be TRBD1 (5 bases). The CDR3 is 13 amino acids. V was pared by 4 bases and J by 10 bases, with 15 bases between. The germline V gene has CDR1 SGHDT and CDR2 YYEEEE. CDR3 in amino acids: CASSQADHREQFF. In DNA, the CDR3 is TGTGCCAGCAGCCAGGCGGATCACAGGGAGCAGTTCTTC.

The chain recombines TRBV25-1 with TRBJ2-1; 8 nucleotides agree with TRBD2. CDR1 is MGHDK, CDR2 SYGVNS, per germline. The trim removed 6 bases at V and 3 bases at J, leaving 7 bases unmatched. The CDR3 has 15 residues. The CDR3, as DNA: TGTGCCAGCAGCGTAGCGGGAATGAACTACAATGAGCAGTTCTTC. It is translated as CASSVAGMNYNEQFF.

The V gene is TRBV5-1, the J gene TRBJ2-7, with D possibly being TRBD2 (5 bases). This CDR3 has 11 amino acids. Trimming stripped 0 bases from V and 10 bases from J, with 8 bases between. The germline V gene has CDR1 SGHRS and CDR2 YFSETQ. The CDR3 loop is CASSLEGSQYF. CDR3 coding DNA: TGCGCCAGCAGCTTGGAAGGGAGCCAGTACTTC.

This chain joins TRBV7-9 and TRBJ2-3, with TRBD2 matching over 14 bases. The CDR3 totals 19 residues. J gave up 2 bases and V 4 bases, and 11 bases lay outside the gene matches. In germline, CDR1 is SEHNR, CDR2 FQNEAQ (reference sequence). The CDR3 DNA reads as TGTGCCAGCAGCTCGGGACTAGCGGGAGCAGGGCGCCCCACAGATACGCAGTATTTT. The encoded protein is CASSSGLAGAGRPTDTQYF.

The chain has TRBV11-2 and TRBJ1-2; unclear D gene. Per germline, CDR1 SGHAT and CDR2 FQNNGV. This CDR3 is 12 amino acids long. V was trimmed by 5 bases and J by 8 bases, leaving 12 bases between them. This CDR3 reads CASSTHTGGYTF. CDR3 coding DNA: TGTGCCAGCAGCACCCACACCGGGGGCTACACCTTC.

The chain combines TRBV28 with TRBJ2-7; tentative D call: TRBD2 (5 bases). The CDR3 loop spans 16 amino acids. The germline V and J ends were trimmed by 3 bases and 1 base, with 16 bases remaining between them. The germline V gene encodes CDR1 MDHEN and CDR2 SYDVKM. The CDR3 loop reads CASSLDQRTPSYEQYF. For the CDR3, the DNA is TGTGCCAGCAGTTTGGACCAGCGGACGCCATCCTACGAGCAGTACTTC. Full variable domain (missing parts from reference TRBV28 and TRBJ2-7): DVKVTQSSRYLVKRTGEKVFLECVQDMDHENMFWYRQDPGLGLRLIYFSYDVKMKEKGDIPEGYSVSREKKERFSLILESASTNQTSMYLCASSLDQRTPSYEQYFGPGTRLTVT.

The CDR3 region has the DNA TGCAGCGTTCGGCTAGCGGATGAGCAGTTCTTC. Translation: CSVRLADEQFF. The chain recombines TRBV29-1 with TRBJ2-1; 7 bases match TRBD2. From germline, CDR1 is SQVTM and CDR2 ANQGSEA. The CDR3 is 11 residues long. V lost 5 bases, J lost 8 bases, and 3 bases stayed unmatched.

The gene calls are TRBV4-2 and TRBJ1-3; no definite D call. The CDR3 covers 16 residues. CDR1 LGHNA and CDR2 YNFKEQ come from the germline V gene. V was pared by 0 bases and J by 8 bases, with 17 bases between. The DNA of the CDR3 is TGTGCCAGCAGCCAAGACGAGGGTTGGATGGTTGACACCATATATTTT. Its translation: CASSQDEGWMVDTIYF.

The chain joins TRBV12-5 to TRBJ2-1; tentative D call: TRBD2 (5 bases). Trimming pared 7 bases from V and 0 bases from J, leaving 13 bases between. The CDR3 runs to 15 residues. CDR1 is LGHNT and CDR2 is FRNRAP in the germline V gene. CDR3 loop: CASATRRSSYNEQFF. Here the CDR3 DNA reads TGTGCTAGTGCCACCCGGAGGAGCTCCTACAATGAGCAGTTCTTC.

The CDR3 DNA sequence: TGTGCCAGCAATAACCTGGAGGTACAGCAAGACAACAATGAGCAGTTCTTC. As protein: CASNNLEVQQDNNEQFF. This chain uses TRBV2 with TRBJ2-1; possible D gene TRBD2, 5 bases. The length of the CDR3 is 17 residues. From germline, CDR1 is SNHLY and CDR2 FYNNEI. The V end was cut by 7 bases, the J end by 5 bases, with 24 bases between.

The V call is TRBV28, the J call TRBJ1-5, with D perhaps TRBD1 (6 bases). The germline V and J ends were trimmed by 4 bases and 0 bases, with 13 bases remaining between them. CDR3 length: 16 amino acids. The V gene's germline CDR1 is MDHEN and CDR2 SYDVKM. The CDR3 DNA reads TGTGCCAGCAGTTCGGACAGATCCTATAGCAATCAGCCCCAGCATTTT. Translating gives CASSSDRSYSNQPQHF.

This clone was counted once. The chain recombines TRBV9 with TRBJ2-1, with D maybe TRBD2 (7 bases). The V gene's germline CDR1 is SGDLS and CDR2 YYNGEE. This CDR3 has 15 residues. Trimming stripped 0 bases from V and 4 bases from J, with 11 bases between. CDR3 DNA: TGTGCCAGCAGCGTAGAGGGGGGGGATTACAATGAGCAGTTCTTC. As protein: CASSVEGGDYNEQFF. Full variable domain (missing parts from reference TRBV9 and TRBJ2-1): DSGVTQTPKHLITATGQRVTLRCSPRSGDLSVYWYQQSLDQGLQFLIQYYNGEERAKGNILERFSAQQFPDLHSELNLSSLELGDSALYFCASSVEGGDYNEQFFGPGTRLTVL.

The genes are TRBV9 and TRBJ2-5, with 14 bases fitting TRBD2. Germline CDR1 is SGDLS and CDR2 is YYNGEE. The CDR3 extends over 18 amino acids. Losses at the gene ends were 0 bases for V and 5 bases for J; bases not matched to a gene: 9. The CDR3 region has the DNA TGTGCCAGCAGCGTAGCCCCCGGGACTAGCGGGAGTACGGAGACCCAGTACTTC. Encoded protein: CASSVAPGTSGSTETQYF. Full variable domain (outside the CDR3, taken from reference TRBV9 and TRBJ2-5): DSGVTQTPKHLITATGQRVTLRCSPRSGDLSVYWYQQSLDQGLQFLIQYYNGEERAKGNILERFSAQQFPDLHSELNLSSLELGDSALYFCASSVAPGTSGSTETQYFGPGTRLLVL.

V usage is TRBV6-6 and J usage is TRBJ1-5; 7 bases line up with TRBD1. Unmatched junction bases numbered 9, after V lost 4 bases and J lost 3 bases. Germline CDR1 is MNHNY and CDR2 is SVGAGI (reference sequence). The CDR3 totals 16 residues. CDR3 protein: CASSSRQGGPNQPQHF. The CDR3, as DNA: TGTGCCAGCAGTTCTCGACAGGGTGGCCCCAATCAGCCCCAGCATTTT.

The rearrangement joins TRBV27 to TRBJ2-3; D is perhaps TRBD1 (7 bases). This CDR3 contains 17 residues. Germline CDR1 reads MNHEY; CDR2 reads SMNVEV (reference sequence). V lost 6 bases to trimming and J lost 2 bases, with 21 bases between them. Here the CDR3 reads CASSSVLAGGFTDTQYF. The CDR3 DNA reads as TGTGCCAGCAGCTCTGTACTAGCAGGGGGGTTCACAGATACGCAGTATTTT.

This clone has just one count. The J gene is TRBJ1-1, the V gene TRBV29-1; TRBD1 is a possible D gene (6 bases). The V and J ends lost 5 bases and 4 bases respectively, with 17 bases between them. The CDR3 consists of 14 residues. Germline V gene lookup returns CDR1 SQVTM and CDR2 ANQGSEA. The CDR3 sequence is CSVTGIPSGTEAFF. CDR3 bases: TGCAGCGTTACAGGGATCCCCTCGGGCACTGAAGCTTTCTTT.

The rearrangement links TRBV19 to TRBJ2-1, with 7 positions matching TRBD2. V lost 3 bases and J lost 0; bases outside the gene matches: 2. Germline CDR1 and CDR2: LNHDA and SQIVND (reference sequence). The CDR3 is 15 residues long. CDR3: CASSMGGGSYNEQFF. The CDR3 DNA reads TGTGCCAGTAGTATGGGCGGGGGCTCCTACAATGAGCAGTTCTTC.

This chain connects TRBV4-3 to TRBJ1-1; maybe TRBD1 (5 bases). This CDR3 contains 19 residues. In germline, CDR1 is LGHNA, CDR2 YSLEER. V was cut by 1 base and J by 2 bases, with 23 bases left in between. Here the CDR3 DNA reads TGCGCCAGCAGCCAAGCGGATAATCGACAGTTGGAAACAAACACTGAAGCTTTCTTT. Protein product: CASSQADNRQLETNTEAFF.

This clone appeared a single time. The chain carries TRBV19 and TRBJ1-1, with D perhaps TRBD1 (5 bases). This CDR3 region has 13 residues. The V and J ends lost 5 bases and 6 bases respectively, with 13 bases between them. Germline V lookup: CDR1 LNHDA, CDR2 SQIVND (reference sequence). CDR3 sequence: CASSDTGLPEAFF. DNA for the CDR3: TGTGCCAGTAGTGATACAGGTTTGCCTGAAGCTTTCTTT.

The genes are TRBV19 and TRBJ2-1, with 7 nucleotides matching TRBD1. CDR3 length equals 16 residues. From germline, CDR1 is LNHDA and CDR2 SQIVND (reference sequence). The trim removed 4 bases at V and 6 bases at J, leaving 12 bases unmatched. Here the CDR3 reads CASSNTGEPTLNEQFF. The DNA of the CDR3 is TGTGCCAGTAGTAACACAGGGGAACCCACCCTCAATGAGCAGTTCTTC.

The rearrangement uses TRBV7-2 and TRBJ2-3; TRBD2 matches at 15 bases. This CDR3 is built from 17 residues. CDR1 and CDR2 (germline): SGHTA, FQGNSA. Trimming removed 5 bases from V and 6 bases from J; junction bases left unmatched: 9. The CDR3 DNA reads as TGTGCCAGCAGCCCTCTCGGACTAGCGGGAGGGAGGGATACGCAGTATTTT. Its translation: CASSPLGLAGGRDTQYF.